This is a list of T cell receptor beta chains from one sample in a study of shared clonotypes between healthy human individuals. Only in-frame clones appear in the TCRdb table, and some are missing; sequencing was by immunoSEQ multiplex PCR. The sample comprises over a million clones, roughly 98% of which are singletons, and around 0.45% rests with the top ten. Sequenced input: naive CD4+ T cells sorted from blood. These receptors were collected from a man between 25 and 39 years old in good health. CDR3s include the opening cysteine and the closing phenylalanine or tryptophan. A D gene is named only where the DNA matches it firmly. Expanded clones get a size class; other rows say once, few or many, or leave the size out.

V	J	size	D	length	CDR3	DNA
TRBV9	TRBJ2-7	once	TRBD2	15	CASSVSGLAVYEQYF	TGTGCCAGCAGCGTTTCCGGACTAGCGGTTTACGAGCAGTACTTC
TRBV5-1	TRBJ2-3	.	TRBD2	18	CASSASLPSSGARDTQYF	TGCGCCAGCAGCGCCTCCCTCCCCTCTAGCGGGGCTAGAGATACGCAGTATTTT
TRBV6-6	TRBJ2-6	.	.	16	CASSYSLLGGANVLTF	TGTGCCAGCAGTTACAGTCTGTTGGGAGGGGCCAACGTCCTGACTTTC
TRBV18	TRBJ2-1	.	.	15	CASSPVGGTYNEQFF	TGTGCCAGCTCACCCGTAGGGGGAACCTACAATGAGCAGTTCTTC
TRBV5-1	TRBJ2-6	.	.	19	CASSLAPGTAGSGANVLTF	TGCGCCAGCAGCTTGGCACCGGGGACGGCCGGCTCTGGGGCCAACGTCCTGACTTTC
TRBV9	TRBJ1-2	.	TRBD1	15	CASSVVGRGGGSYTF	TGTGCCAGCAGCGTAGTGGGTCGGGGAGGGGGCAGCTACACCTTC
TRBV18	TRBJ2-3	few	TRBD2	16	CASSPPGLESTDTQYF	TGTGCCAGCTCACCACCGGGACTAGAAAGCACAGATACGCAGTATTTT
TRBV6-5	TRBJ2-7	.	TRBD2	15	CASSYSAGGPGEQYF	TGTGCCAGCAGTTACTCGGCGGGAGGGCCGGGAGAGCAGTACTTC
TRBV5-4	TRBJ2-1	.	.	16	CASSFRDRSPLNEQFF	TGTGCCAGCAGCTTCCGAGACAGGTCTCCCCTCAATGAGCAGTTCTTC
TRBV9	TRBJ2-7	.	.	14	CASSRLVSSYEQYF	TGTGCCAGCAGCCGGCTAGTTAGTTCCTACGAGCAGTACTTC
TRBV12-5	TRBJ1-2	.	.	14	CASGIRPLNFGYTF	TGTGCTAGTGGTATCCGACCACTGAACTTTGGCTACACCTTC
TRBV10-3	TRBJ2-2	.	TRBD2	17	CAISGAKLAGVHGELFF	TGTGCCATCAGTGGGGCAAAACTAGCGGGAGTCCACGGGGAGCTGTTTTTT
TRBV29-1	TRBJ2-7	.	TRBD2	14	CSVRTSGSSYEQYF	TGCAGCGTGAGGACTAGCGGGAGCTCCTACGAGCAGTACTTC
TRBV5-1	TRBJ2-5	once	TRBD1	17	CASSPRGTGGYQETQYF	TGCGCCAGCAGTCCTCGCGGGACAGGGGGCTATCAAGAGACCCAGTACTTC
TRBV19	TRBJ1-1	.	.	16	CASSLGTTPMNTEAFF	TGTGCCAGTAGTCTCGGGACAACCCCTATGAACACTGAAGCTTTCTTT
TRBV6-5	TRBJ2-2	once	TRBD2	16	CASSSPTSGRPGELFF	TGTGCCAGCAGTTCTCCCACTAGCGGGAGACCCGGGGAGCTGTTTTTT
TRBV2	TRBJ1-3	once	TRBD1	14	CASSGRRGGNTIYF	TGTGCCAGCAGTGGCCGCAGGGGGGGAAACACCATATATTTT
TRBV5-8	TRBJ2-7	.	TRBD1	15	CASSLGTGTAGEQYF	TGTGCCAGCAGCTTGGGGACAGGGACCGCTGGGGAGCAGTACTTC
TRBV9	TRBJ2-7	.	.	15	CASSVEGVPSYEQYF	TGTGCCAGCAGCGTAGAGGGCGTGCCGTCCTACGAGCAGTACTTC
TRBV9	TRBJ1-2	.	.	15	CASSVDGLRPYGYTF	TGTGCCAGCAGCGTAGACGGACTTAGACCTTATGGCTACACCTTC
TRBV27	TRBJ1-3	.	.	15	CASSLLGRAGNTIYF	TGTGCCAGCAGTTTGTTAGGGAGGGCTGGAAACACCATATATTTT
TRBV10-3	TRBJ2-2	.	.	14	CAIGTPADTGELFF	TGTGCCATAGGGACCCCGGCGGACACCGGGGAGCTGTTTTTT
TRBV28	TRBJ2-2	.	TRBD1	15	CACFKDRVRAGELFF	TGTGCCTGTTTTAAGGACAGGGTTCGCGCCGGGGAGCTGTTTTTT
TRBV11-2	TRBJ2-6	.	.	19	CASSLDSALTLSGANVLTF	TGTGCCAGCAGCTTAGATTCGGCGTTGACCCTCTCTGGGGCCAACGTCCTGACTTTC
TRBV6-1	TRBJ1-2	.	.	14	CASSDGGRVYGYTF	TGTGCCAGCAGTGACGGAGGCAGGGTCTATGGCTACACCTTC
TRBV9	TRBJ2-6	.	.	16	CASSVESVSGANVLTF	TGTGCCAGCAGCGTAGAGTCAGTGTCTGGGGCCAACGTCCTGACTTTC
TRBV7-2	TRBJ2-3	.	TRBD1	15	CASIHRGQSTDTQYF	TGTGCCAGCATACACAGGGGGCAAAGCACAGATACGCAGTATTTT
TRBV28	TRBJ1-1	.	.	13	CASTLSTGTTAFF	TGTGCCAGCACCTTATCGACAGGAACAACTGCTTTCTTT
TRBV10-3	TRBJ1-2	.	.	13	CAISEYLEHGYTF	TGTGCCATCAGTGAGTATCTGGAGCATGGCTACACCTTC
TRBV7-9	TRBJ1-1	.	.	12	CASTAWYTEAFF	TGTGCCAGCACCGCGTGGTACACTGAAGCTTTCTTT
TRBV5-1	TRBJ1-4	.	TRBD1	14	CASSRGQPNEKLFF	TGCGCCAGCAGCCGGGGACAGCCCAATGAAAAACTGTTTTTT
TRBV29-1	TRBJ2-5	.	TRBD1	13	CSVGGQGRETQYF	TGCAGCGTTGGAGGACAGGGCAGGGAGACCCAGTACTTC
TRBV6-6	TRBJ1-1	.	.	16	CASSYGTTGLGAEAFF	TGTGCCAGCAGTTACGGGACAACAGGGCTGGGGGCTGAAGCTTTCTTT
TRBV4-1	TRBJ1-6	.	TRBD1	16	CASSHPRQGRYSPLHF	TGCGCCAGCAGCCACCCCCGACAGGGGCGATATTCACCCCTCCACTTT
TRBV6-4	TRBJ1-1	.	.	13	CASSRIRDGEAFF	TGTGCCAGCAGCCGAATCCGGGACGGGGAAGCTTTCTTT
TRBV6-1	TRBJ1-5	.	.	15	CASKGAWGAGQPQHF	TGTGCCAGCAAAGGTGCATGGGGGGCTGGTCAGCCCCAGCATTTT
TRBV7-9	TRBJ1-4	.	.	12	CASSATSGELFF	TGTGCCAGCAGCGCCACATCAGGAGAACTGTTTTTT
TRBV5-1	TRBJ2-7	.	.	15	CASSLGQTGSYEQYF	TGCGCCAGCAGCTTGGGGCAGACGGGGTCCTACGAGCAGTACTTC
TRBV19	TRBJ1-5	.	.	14	CASSQDSWNQPQHF	TGTGCCAGTAGTCAAGACAGCTGGAATCAGCCCCAGCATTTT
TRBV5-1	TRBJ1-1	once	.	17	CASSSSGQGLGDTEAFF	.
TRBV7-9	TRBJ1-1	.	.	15	CASSSRSEVNTEAFF	TGTGCCAGCAGCTCCCGGTCTGAGGTGAACACTGAAGCTTTCTTT
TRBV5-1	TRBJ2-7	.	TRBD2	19	CASARPGLAGVYLGYEQYF	TGCGCCAGCGCAAGGCCGGGACTAGCGGGAGTCTATTTAGGTTACGAGCAGTACTTC
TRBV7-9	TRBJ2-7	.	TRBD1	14	CASSLKGGAGEQYF	TGTGCCAGCAGCTTAAAAGGGGGCGCGGGCGAGCAGTACTTC
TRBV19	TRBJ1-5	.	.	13	CASSTQLNQPQHF	TGTGCCAGTAGTACCCAACTGAATCAGCCCCAGCATTTT
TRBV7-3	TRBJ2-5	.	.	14	CASRPGTAQETQYF	TGTGCCAGCAGACCCGGGACGGCACAAGAGACCCAGTACTTC
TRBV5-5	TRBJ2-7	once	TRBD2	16	CASSLSPGLEAYEQYF	TGTGCCAGCAGCTTGTCCCCGGGACTAGAAGCCTACGAGCAGTACTTC